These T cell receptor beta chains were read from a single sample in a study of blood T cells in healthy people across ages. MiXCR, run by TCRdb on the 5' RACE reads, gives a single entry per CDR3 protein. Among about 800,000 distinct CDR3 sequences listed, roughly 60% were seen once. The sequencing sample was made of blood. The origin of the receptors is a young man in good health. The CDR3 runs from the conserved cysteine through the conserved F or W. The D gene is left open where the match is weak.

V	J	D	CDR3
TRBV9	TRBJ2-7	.	CASSTPGSREQYF
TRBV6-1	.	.	CASRARDTTFYEQYF
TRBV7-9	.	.	CASSHEPGTQYF
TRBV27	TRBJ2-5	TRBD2	CASSLAGTSLAGQYF
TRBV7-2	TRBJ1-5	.	CASSRDKSSNQPQHF
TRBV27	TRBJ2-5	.	CASSRQGSRETQYF
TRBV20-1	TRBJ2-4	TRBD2	CSGLSGGPNIQYF
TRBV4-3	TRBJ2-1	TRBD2	CASSLKRASGHNEQFF
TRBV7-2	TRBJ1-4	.	CASSPGGAVANEKLFF
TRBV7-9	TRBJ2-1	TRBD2	CASSLPSGGAETQFF
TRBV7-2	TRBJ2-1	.	CASSVVDLFDEQFF
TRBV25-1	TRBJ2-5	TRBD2	CASSALAGGRNEQYF
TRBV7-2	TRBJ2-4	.	CASSSPQGIQYF
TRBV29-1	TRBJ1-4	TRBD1	CSVGDRGPEKPFF
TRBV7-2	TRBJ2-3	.	CASSLYLPLDTQYF
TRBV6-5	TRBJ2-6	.	CASSPTGTGANVLTF
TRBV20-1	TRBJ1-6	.	CSAREVGALHF
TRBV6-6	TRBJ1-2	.	CASSTDSPQGYTF
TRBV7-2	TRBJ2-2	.	CASNTHLGTNTGELFF
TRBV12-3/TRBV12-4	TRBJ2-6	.	CASSPTSGSSVLTF
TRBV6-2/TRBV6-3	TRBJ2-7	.	CASSRERDPTYEQYF
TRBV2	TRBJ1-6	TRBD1	CASSPGTGISPLHF
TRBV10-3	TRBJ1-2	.	CAIQGDGGYTF
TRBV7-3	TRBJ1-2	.	CASSPWGYTF
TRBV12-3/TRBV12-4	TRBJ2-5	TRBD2	CASSFSRHPGLAEVKTQYF
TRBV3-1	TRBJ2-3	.	CASSQEARNTDTQYF
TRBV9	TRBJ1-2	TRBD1	CASSVGQGLNYGYTF
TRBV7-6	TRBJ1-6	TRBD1	CASSDRQGAPLHF
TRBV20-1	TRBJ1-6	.	CSAPSENSYNSPLHF
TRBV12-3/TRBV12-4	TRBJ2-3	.	CASSAGPQGTDTQYF
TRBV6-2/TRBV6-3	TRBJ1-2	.	CASSYSSSYGYTF
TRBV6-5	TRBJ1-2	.	CASSLGAQYGYTF
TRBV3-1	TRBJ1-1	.	CASSLARGRGTEAFF
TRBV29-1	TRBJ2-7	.	CSVEARAFGEQYF
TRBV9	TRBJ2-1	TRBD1	CASSVDGQGSYNEQFF
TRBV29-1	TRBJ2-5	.	CSVGGYQETQYF
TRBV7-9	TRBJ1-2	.	CASSLVGDYGYTF
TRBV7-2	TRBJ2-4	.	CASSLEGGQIAKNIQYF
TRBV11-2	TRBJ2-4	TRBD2	CASSPPGGVWGAKNIQYF
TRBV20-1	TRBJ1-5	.	CSAITGPRQPQHF
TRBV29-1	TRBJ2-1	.	CSAEGTVNEQFF
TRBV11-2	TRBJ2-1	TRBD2	CASSFFSGDYNEQFF
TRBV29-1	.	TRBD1	CSVKNPDRAPTYEQYF
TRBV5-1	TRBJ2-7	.	CASSGQEMAYEQYF
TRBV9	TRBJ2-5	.	CASSVVLGLGADEQYF
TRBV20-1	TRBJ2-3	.	CSASERPGDTQYF
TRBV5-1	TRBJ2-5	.	CASSFAAQETQYF
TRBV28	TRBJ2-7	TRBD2	CASSPSGGRSYEQYF
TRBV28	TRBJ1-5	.	CASSFGSAPQHF
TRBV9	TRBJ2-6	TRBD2	CASSLLAGISGANVLTF
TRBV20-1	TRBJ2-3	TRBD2	CSAPIAGDATDTQYF
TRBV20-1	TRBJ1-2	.	CSAMLPIRDYGYTF
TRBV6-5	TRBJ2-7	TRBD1	CASSDRASSYEQYF
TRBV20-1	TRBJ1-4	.	CSAPPSLGEKLFF
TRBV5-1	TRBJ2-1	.	CASSRSNNEQFF